Listed below are T cell receptor beta chains from one sample, sequenced in a study of shared clonotypes between healthy human individuals. Assay: immunoSEQ multiplex PCR; the TCRdb copy retains only in-frame clones and omits some. This table has some 500,000 clones, around 96% appearing once. The specimen was naive CD4+ T cells sorted from blood. These receptors were taken from a woman aged 30 to 39 in good health. Both conserved end residues are part of each CDR3. The D gene is left open where the match is weak. For some rows the clone size is stated as once, few or many, or as a class when expanded; others skip it.

>-|TRBJ2-7|TRBV28|14|TRBD2
TGTGCCAGCAGGCCAGCGGGAGGGTCCTACGAGCAGTACTTC
CASRPAGGSYEQYF
>once|TRBJ1-5|TRBV6-1|16|TRBD1
TGTGCCAGCAGTGCCCAAGACAGGGGGCAGGTTCAGCCCCAGCATTTT
CASSAQDRGQVQPQHF
>few|TRBJ1-2|TRBV10-2|13|TRBD1
TGCGCCAGCAGTCCCGGGACAGGGAATGGCTACACCTTC
CASSPGTGNGYTF
>-|TRBJ2-5|TRBV27|14|-
TGTGCCAGCAGTTCACTTGGGCCCCAAGAGACCCAGTACTTC
CASSSLGPQETQYF
>-|TRBJ1-2|TRBV5-5|14|TRBD1
TGTGCCAGCAGCCAGTCACGGGACAGCTATGGCTACACCTTC
CASSQSRDSYGYTF
>-|TRBJ1-1|TRBV7-8|14|-
TGTGCCAGCACCCTCTCGTGGGGGGACACTGAAGCTTTCTTT
CASTLSWGDTEAFF
>-|TRBJ1-4|TRBV28|15|-
TGTGCCAGCAGTTTCGGGGGAGTAACTAATGAAAAACTGTTTTTT
CASSFGGVTNEKLFF
>-|TRBJ2-3|TRBV6-1|12|-
TGTGCCAGCAGTGGTAACACAGATACGCAGTATTTT
CASSGNTDTQYF
>-|TRBJ1-3|TRBV5-1|17|-
TGCGCCAGCAGCTTGACGACAGGTCTGAGCTCTGGAAACACCATATATTTT
CASSLTTGLSSGNTIYF
>-|TRBJ2-1|TRBV19|14|-
TGTGCCAGTAGTACCACGACTAGTAACAATGAGCAGTTCTTC
CASSTTTSNNEQFF
>once|TRBJ2-7|TRBV9|16|TRBD1
TGTGCCAGCAGCGTAGCGGGGACAGGCTTGTCCTACGAGCAGTACTTC
CASSVAGTGLSYEQYF
>-|TRBJ1-5|TRBV2|16|-
TGTGCCAGCAGTGAAAGGGGAGGGCGTGTCAATCAGCCCCAGCATTTT
CASSERGGRVNQPQHF
>-|TRBJ2-1|TRBV5-4|11|-
TGTGCCAGCAGCTCAGAAGTTGAGCAGTTCTTC
CASSSEVEQFF
>once|TRBJ1-4|TRBV4-1|15|-
TGCGCCAGCAGCCAAGGGGGGGGCACAGGGGAAAAACTGTTTTTT
CASSQGGGTGEKLFF
>-|TRBJ2-2|TRBV28|15|-
TGTGCCAGCAGTTTAGGGGGGCTGGACACCGGGGAGCTGTTTTTT
CASSLGGLDTGELFF
>-|TRBJ2-5|TRBV18|14|TRBD1
TGTGCCAGCTCACTTGGACAGGGGGCAGAGACCCAGTACTTC
CASSLGQGAETQYF
>-|TRBJ2-7|TRBV4-2|15|-
TGTGCCAGCAGCCAAGGCGACAGGAGCTCCTACGAGCAGTACTTC
CASSQGDRSSYEQYF
>-|TRBJ2-3|TRBV14|15|-
TGTGCCAGCAGCCAAGAGTCTTACTCCACAGATACGCAGTATTTT
CASSQESYSTDTQYF
>-|TRBJ2-5|TRBV6-5|14|TRBD2
TGTGCCAGCAGACTAGCGGGAATCCAAGGGACCCAGTACTTC
CASRLAGIQGTQYF
>-|TRBJ2-5|TRBV28|13|-
TGTGCCAGCGGCGAGGACAACCAAGAGACCCAGTACTTC
CASGEDNQETQYF
>-|TRBJ2-7|TRBV6-1|15|-
TGTGCCGCGTTGGCCGGGCGTGGGGCCTCCTACGAGCAGTACTTC
CAALAGRGASYEQYF
>-|TRBJ1-2|TRBV28|13|-
TGTGCCAGCAGAAACACAGGGAACTATGGCTACACCTTC
CASRNTGNYGYTF
>-|TRBJ2-2|TRBV9|12|-
TGTGCCAGCAGCGTTAGTATCGGGGAGCTGTTTTTT
CASSVSIGELFF
>-|TRBJ2-7|TRBV27|18|TRBD1
TGTGCCAGCAGTTTATCCGCCCGGTTTGGGACAGACTCCTACGAGCAGTACTTC
CASSLSARFGTDSYEQYF